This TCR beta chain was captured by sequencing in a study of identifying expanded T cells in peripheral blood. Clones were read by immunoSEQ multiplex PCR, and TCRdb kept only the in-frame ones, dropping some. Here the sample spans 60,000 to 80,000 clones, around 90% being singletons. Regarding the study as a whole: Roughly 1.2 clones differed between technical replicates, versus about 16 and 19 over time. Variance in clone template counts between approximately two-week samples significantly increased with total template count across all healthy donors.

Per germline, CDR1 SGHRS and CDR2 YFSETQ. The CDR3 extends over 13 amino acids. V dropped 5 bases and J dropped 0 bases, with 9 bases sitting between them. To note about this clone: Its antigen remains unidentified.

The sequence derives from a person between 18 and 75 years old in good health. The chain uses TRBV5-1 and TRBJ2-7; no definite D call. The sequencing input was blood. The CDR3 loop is CASSNSISYEQYF. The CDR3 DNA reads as TGCGCCAGCAGTAACAGTATCTCCTACGAGCAGTACTTC. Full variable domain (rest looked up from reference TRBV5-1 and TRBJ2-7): KAGVTQTPRYLIKTRGQQVTLSCSPISGHRSVSWYQQTPGQGLQFLFEYFSETQRNKGNFPGRFSGRQFSNSRSEMNVSTLELGDSALYLCASSNSISYEQYFGPGTRLTVT.